This paragraph reports one T cell receptor beta chain. Its antigen is unknown. The record has no base qualities; no much larger clone is one base away. The sample belongs to a study of blood T cell repertoires in COVID-19 (TCRdb year 2020). Background for the entire study: The collaborator samples originated in the United States, Italy and Spain and spanned the acute and convalescent phases of COVID-19. Subjects who had been exposed to COVID-19, were actively infected with it, or had recovered from it provided the deeply sampled blood TCRbeta repertoires that made up the dataset. The material from the prospective study consisted of cDNA or gDNA derived from T cells, B-cell-depleted T cells, or PBMCs. The repertoires were released in a freely available public database meant as a resource for research on the immune response to SARS-CoV-2. The samples were drawn from two sources: the first 160 participants of the ongoing ImmuneRACE study, and 1,200 or so subjects contributed by 6 global collaborators. HLA class I and class II types, where available, came from metadata supplied by the sample provider rather than from assay-based typing. The sample metadata nearly always contained a de-identified subject ID, COVID-19 status, age in years and sex. Beyond this particular receptor, the publication reports: The amount of clinical and demographic metadata varied by source and participant and was provided uncurated.

Enrolling through a virtual design, the prospective study's participants ranged in age from roughly 18 to 95 years and lived across 20 to 30 United States geographic areas. Cohort assignment in the prospective study relied on participant-reported clinical history from a screening survey and a study questionnaire. Recovered participants in ImmuneRACE Cohort 3 were defined by two consecutive negative NP/OP PCR tests, clearance by a healthcare professional, or resolution of symptoms. Mobile phlebotomists in the prospective study collected whole blood, serum and a nasopharyngeal or oropharyngeal swab from every participant. Participants in the prospective study had the option to provide additional blood draws and questionnaires over a roughly 2-month period. Blood samples from the prospective study were shipped frozen or at room temperature prior to DNA extraction. TCRbeta CDR3 regions were amplified from genomic DNA by means of the immunoSEQ Assay, a bias-controlled multiplex PCR. Processing in the source paper ran as follows. Within the assay, amplification of reference gene primers was used to estimate how many nucleated cells each sample contained. Sequence reads were collapsed and filtered to measure the absolute abundance of every unique TCRbeta CDR3 rearrangement. For each sample, productive Simpson clonality was calculated as the square root of Simpson's diversity index over productive rearrangements. The source is immuneACCESS, and TCRdb retained only in-frame sequences with V and J called. Part of the clones is not carried over; for the studies checked, unresolved V genes explain less than half of this, and the remainder is unexplained. The V and J calls and clone size come from that table; D and trimming were worked out from the DNA. Recorded for this sample are around 260,000 clones; about nine tenths of them occurred a single time. Of the sample, about 1.1% falls within the top ten clones.

The CDR3 sequence holds 13 residues, the cysteine and phenylalanine included. Solely the CDR3 DNA is kept, with 39 bases framed from the first base. The V end gives up 8 bases and the J end 6 bases, leaving 7 bases in the junction not matched to a gene. The sample comprised PBMCs or T cells enriched from blood (not recorded which). The sequence joins TRBV12-3 or TRBV12-4 to TRBJ2-1; TRBD2 lines up with 7 middle nucleotides. The source is a woman under 40 who had recovered from COVID-19. In nucleotide form, the sequence is TGTGCCAGCCAGGGACTAAGAATCAATGAGCAGTTCTTC. Its product reads: CASQGLRINEQFF.